This T cell receptor beta chain originates from a study of blood T cell repertoires in COVID-19. Study-wide background: The samples span acute and convalescent COVID-19 from the United States, Italy and Spain.

TCRdb's table, derived via immunoSEQ multiplex PCR, lists solely in-frame clones and lacks some. The sample has fewer than 300,000 clones, roughly four fifths seen once. The germline CDR1 and CDR2 sequences are LGHNA and YSLEER. The CDR3 totals 13 residues. To note about this clone: An end of the junction differs from the germline gene, which may be a read error.

The TCR originated in a woman aged 50 to 60 who had recovered from COVID-19. Sequencing was carried out using peripheral blood. This chain uses TRBV4-3 with TRBJ1-1, with D unclear. The CDR3 reads CASSQDTGREVGF. For the CDR3, the DNA is TGCGCCAGCAGCCAAGATACCGGTCGGGAGGTTGGATTT.